The clone carrying this TCR beta chain was seen many times. Its matching antigen is unknown. Every sample had a minimum of 6 million PBMCs isolated. The extraction recovered at least 6 micrograms of total RNA per sample. This record comes from a study of blood T cells in healthy people across ages. Through a sample-barcoded 5' primer and a J-beta primer mix, a second PCR was run for about 6 to 11 cycles. MiXCR was run by TCRdb on the 5' RACE reads, yielding one entry per CDR3 protein. Of about 1.6 million distinct CDR3 sequences listed, 34% are singletons. V shed 5 bases, J shed 11 bases, and the junction held 11 bases outside the gene matches. The CDR3 has 12 residues. CDR1 DFQATT and CDR2 SNEGSKA come from the germline V gene (reference sequence). Overall study results and limits: From one million sequenced T cells, diversity estimates were lower bounds. More naive CD4+ cells and higher diversity marked long-lived donors relative to aged donors.

This sequence was found in a woman younger than 45 in good health. What was sequenced was blood. The chain has TRBV20-1 and TRBJ2-5; TRBD1 agrees at 7 bases. The DNA for the CDR3 is TGCAGTGCTGATGGACAGGCAGGGGAGCAGTACTTC. It specifies CSADGQAGEQYF.